This T cell receptor beta chain was obtained from a study of shared T cell receptors in the human thymus. TCRdb keeps only in-frame clones here, not all; method: immunoSEQ multiplex PCR. The data contain 700,000 to 750,000 clones, roughly 88% of them singletons. Per germline, CDR1 SNHLY and CDR2 FYNNEI. The ends were cut back, 7 bases at V and 4 bases at J, with 20 bases in the middle. The CDR3 runs to 15 residues. The same specimen was also included in a second study, on human thymus T cells. That publication notes: It was healthy Finnish infants having corrective surgery for congenital heart defects who were the donors. Thymic resections from corrective heart surgery supplied the tissue. Blood and thymic repertoires both appeared biased in V and J gene usage. As related research reported, thymic repertoires overlapped highly among unrelated individuals.

Source material: thymocytes. The J gene is TRBJ2-7, the V gene TRBV2, with D perhaps matching TRBD1 (7 bases). The sequence derives from a girl under three years old with a congenital heart defect. The CDR3 nucleotides read TGTGCCAGCAAGAGGGGGGACAGCACATATTACGAGCAGTACTTC. As protein: CASKRGDSTYYEQYF.